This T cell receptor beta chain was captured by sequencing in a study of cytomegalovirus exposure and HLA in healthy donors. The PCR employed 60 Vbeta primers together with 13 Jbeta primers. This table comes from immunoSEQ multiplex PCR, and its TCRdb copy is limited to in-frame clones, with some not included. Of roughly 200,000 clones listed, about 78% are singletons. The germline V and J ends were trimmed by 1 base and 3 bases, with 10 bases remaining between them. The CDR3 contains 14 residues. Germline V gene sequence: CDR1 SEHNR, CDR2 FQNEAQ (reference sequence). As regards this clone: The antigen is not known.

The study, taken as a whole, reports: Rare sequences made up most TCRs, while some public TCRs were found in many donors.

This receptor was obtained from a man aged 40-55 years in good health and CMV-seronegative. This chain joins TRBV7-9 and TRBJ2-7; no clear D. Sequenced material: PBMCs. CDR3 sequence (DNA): TGTGCCAGCAGCTTAGGTGGCAGATACTACGAGCAGTACTTC. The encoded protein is CASSLGGRYYEQYF.